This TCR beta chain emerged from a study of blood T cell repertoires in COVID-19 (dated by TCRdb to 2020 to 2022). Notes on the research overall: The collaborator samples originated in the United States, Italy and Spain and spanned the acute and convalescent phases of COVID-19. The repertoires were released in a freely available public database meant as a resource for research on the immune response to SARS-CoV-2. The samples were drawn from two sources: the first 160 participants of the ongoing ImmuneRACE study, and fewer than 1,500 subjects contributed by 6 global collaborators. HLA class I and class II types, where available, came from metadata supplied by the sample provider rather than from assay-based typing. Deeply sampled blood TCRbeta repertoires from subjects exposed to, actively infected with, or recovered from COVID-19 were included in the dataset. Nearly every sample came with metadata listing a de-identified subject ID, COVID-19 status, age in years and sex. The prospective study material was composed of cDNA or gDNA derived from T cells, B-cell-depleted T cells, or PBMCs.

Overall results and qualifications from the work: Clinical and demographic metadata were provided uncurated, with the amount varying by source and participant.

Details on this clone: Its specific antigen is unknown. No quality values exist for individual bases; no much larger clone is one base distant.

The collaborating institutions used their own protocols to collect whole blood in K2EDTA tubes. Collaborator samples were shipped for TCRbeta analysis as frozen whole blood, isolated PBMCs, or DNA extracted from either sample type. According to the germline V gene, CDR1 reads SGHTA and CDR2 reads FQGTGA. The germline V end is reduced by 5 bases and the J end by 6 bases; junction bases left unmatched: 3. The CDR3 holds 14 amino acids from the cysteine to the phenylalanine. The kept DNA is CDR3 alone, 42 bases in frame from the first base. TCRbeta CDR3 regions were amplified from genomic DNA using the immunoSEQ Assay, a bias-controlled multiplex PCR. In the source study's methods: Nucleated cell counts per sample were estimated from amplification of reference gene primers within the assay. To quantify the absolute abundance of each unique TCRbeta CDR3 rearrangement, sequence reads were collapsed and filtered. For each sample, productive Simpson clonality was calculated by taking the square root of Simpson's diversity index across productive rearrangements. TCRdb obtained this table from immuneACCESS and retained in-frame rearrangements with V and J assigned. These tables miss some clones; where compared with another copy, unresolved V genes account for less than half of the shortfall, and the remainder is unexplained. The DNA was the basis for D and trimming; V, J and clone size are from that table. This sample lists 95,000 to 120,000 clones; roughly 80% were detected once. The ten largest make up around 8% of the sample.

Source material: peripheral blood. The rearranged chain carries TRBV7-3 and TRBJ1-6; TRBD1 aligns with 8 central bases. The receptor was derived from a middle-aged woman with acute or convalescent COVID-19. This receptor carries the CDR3 CASSQTGANSPLHF. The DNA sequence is TGTGCCAGCAGCCAGACAGGGGCTAATTCACCCCTCCACTTT.